These 29 T cell receptor beta chains originate from one sample sequenced in a study of shared clonotypes between healthy human individuals. The method was immunoSEQ multiplex PCR; TCRdb's version includes in-frame clones alone and lacks a portion of them. Of over 2 million clones listed, 95% were seen once; the top ten hold more than 0.1%. Sequenced input: naive CD4+ T cells sorted from blood. The subset is: CD45RA+ positively selected. All receptors come from a man younger than 35 in good health.

V and J are TRBV5-6 and TRBJ2-7; 7 nucleotides match TRBD1. The CDR3 extends over 15 amino acids. V gave up 0 bases and J gave up 0 bases; unmatched junction bases: 3. From germline, CDR1 is SGHDT and CDR2 YYEEEE. Here the CDR3 DNA reads TGTGCCAGCAGCTTGGTCGCAGGGGGCTCCTACGAGCAGTACTTC. It yields the protein CASSLVAGGSYEQYF. Based on the CDR3 plus reference TRBV5-6 and TRBJ2-7, the full variable domain is DAGVTQSPTHLIKTRGQQVTLRCSPKSGHDTVSWYQQALGQGPQFIFQYYEEEERQRGNFPDRFSGHQFPNYSSELNVNALLLGDSALYLCASSLVAGGSYEQYFGPGTRLTVT.

The chain has TRBV10-3 and TRBJ1-1; no firm D call. The CDR3 runs 13 residues. In germline, CDR1 is ENHRY, CDR2 SYGVKD. V lost 6 bases, J lost 1 base, and 9 bases lay in between. In nucleotides, the CDR3 is TGTGCCATCAGCCAAGGCCCGAACACTGAAGCTTTCTTT. Its protein is CAISQGPNTEAFF.

This chain joins TRBV5-4 and TRBJ1-3; D unclear. This CDR3 has 11 amino acids. The germline V gene encodes CDR1 SGHNT and CDR2 YYREEE (reference sequence). V was cut by 2 bases and J by 6 bases, with 3 bases left in between. The CDR3 nucleotides are TGTGCCAGCAGCTTAGAAAACACCATATATTTT. Translating gives CASSLENTIYF.

CDR3: CASRLTGTVHNSPLHF. CDR3 nucleotide sequence: TGTGCCAGCAGACTAACTGGGACAGTCCATAATTCACCCCTCCACTTT. This chain uses TRBV27 with TRBJ1-6; 7 bases map to TRBD1. The J segment lost 5 bases and the V segment lost 6 bases, leaving 10 bases of the junction unmatched. Germline values: CDR1 MNHEY, CDR2 SMNVEV (reference sequence). CDR3 length equals 16 residues.

V and J are TRBV18 and TRBJ2-7; a possible D gene is TRBD2 (6 bases). The CDR3 runs 12 residues. V was trimmed by 3 bases and J by 5 bases, leaving 8 bases between them. The germline CDR1 and CDR2 sequences are KGHSH and LQKENI. The CDR3 reads CASSPEGDEQYF. The CDR3 DNA reads TGTGCCAGCTCACCGGAGGGCGACGAGCAGTACTTC.

J is TRBJ2-3 and V is TRBV2; no definite D call. CDR1 and CDR2 from the germline V gene are SNHLY and FYNNEI. The CDR3 spans 15 residues. The ends were cut back, 4 bases at V and 1 base at J, with 12 bases in the middle. CDR3 coding DNA: TGTGCCAGCAGTGTCAGTCGGCAGCGCACAGATACGCAGTATTTT. This codes for CASSVSRQRTDTQYF.

The chain recombines TRBV4-3 with TRBJ2-1; the match to TRBD2 covers 10 bases. This CDR3 contains 18 residues. Germline V gene lookup returns CDR1 LGHNA and CDR2 YSLEER. The V segment lost 1 base and the J segment 4 bases; nucleotides outside the gene matches: 10. The CDR3 here is CASSQVGGAGGPYNEQFF. CDR3 nucleotide sequence: TGCGCCAGCAGCCAAGTGGGTGGAGCGGGAGGGCCTTACAATGAGCAGTTCTTC.

V and J are TRBV9 and TRBJ2-1, with D perhaps matching TRBD1 or TRBD2 (5 bases each). Trimming cost V 1 base and J 9 bases, with 23 bases left between them. CDR3 length: 17 amino acids. Germline-derived CDR1 and CDR2 are SGDLS and YYNGEE. The CDR3 region is CASSVTWSLGVQGEQFF. CDR3 coding DNA: TGTGCCAGCAGCGTAACGTGGTCCCTGGGGGTGCAGGGTGAGCAGTTCTTC.

The chain recombines TRBV19 with TRBJ2-7, with 7 bases matching TRBD1. From germline, CDR1 is LNHDA and CDR2 SQIVND (reference sequence). With 5 bases clipped from V and 3 bases from J, the junction kept 16 bases outside the gene matches. The CDR3 covers 17 residues. Here the CDR3 DNA reads TGTGCCAGTAGTTCGACGGGACAGTCGTACTCGGGCTACGAGCAGTACTTC. Translation gives CASSSTGQSYSGYEQYF.

This sequence joins TRBV5-1 and TRBJ2-3; 7 bases fit TRBD1. Matching the DNA end better, TRBJ1-5 makes the J call doubtful. CDR1 SGHRS and CDR2 YFSETQ come from the germline V gene. The CDR3 is 12 amino acids. For the CDR3, the DNA is TGCGCCAGCGGCGGGACAGCCAATACGCAGCATTTT. Protein: CASGGTANTQHF.

The chain joins TRBV5-1 to TRBJ1-1; D is uncertain. Trimming took 8 bases from V and 0 from J, leaving 11 bases between them. Germline V gene sequence: CDR1 SGHRS, CDR2 YFSETQ. There are 13 residues in the CDR3. The CDR3: CASCKTVNTEAFF. The CDR3 DNA reads TGCGCCAGTTGTAAAACAGTGAACACTGAAGCTTTCTTT.

This CDR3 reads CASSPTWFTFSGNTIYF. CDR3 nucleotides: TGTGCCAGCAGCCCAACGTGGTTTACTTTCTCTGGAAACACCATATATTTT. The chain joins TRBV7-3 to TRBJ1-3; D not resolved. There are 17 residues in the CDR3. Germline CDR1 is SGHTA and CDR2 is FQGTGA. V was cut by 5 bases and J by 0 bases, with 17 bases left in between.

This chain joins TRBV9 and TRBJ2-2; a possible D gene is TRBD2 (5 bases). The CDR3 runs to 16 residues. The V gene lost 0 bases and the J gene lost 7 bases, with 16 bases spanning the gap. Germline-derived CDR1 and CDR2 are SGDLS and YYNGEE. CDR3 in amino acids: CASSVGLGANSGELFF. In nucleotides, the CDR3 is TGTGCCAGCAGCGTAGGGTTGGGAGCTAATAGCGGGGAGCTGTTTTTT.

The chain carries TRBV6-5 and TRBJ2-7; D is undetermined. Trimming pared 10 bases from V and 1 base from J, leaving 14 bases between. The CDR3 totals 13 residues. Per germline, CDR1 MNHEY and CDR2 SVGAGI. CDR3: CATSRGVSYEQYF. CDR3 nucleotide sequence: TGTGCCACCTCACGCGGTGTATCCTACGAGCAGTACTTC.

The chain joins TRBV27 to TRBJ2-7; D is perhaps TRBD1 (7 bases). Trimming removed 2 bases at V and 2 bases at J, with 13 bases between. The length of the CDR3 is 15 residues. In germline, CDR1 is MNHEY, CDR2 SMNVEV (reference sequence). For the CDR3, the DNA is TGTGCCAGCAGTTTACATCAGGGGGGCCCCTACGAGCAGTACTTC. It yields the protein CASSLHQGGPYEQYF.

J is TRBJ1-2 and V is TRBV10-3; D is perhaps TRBD1 (5 bases). Germline V gene sequence: CDR1 ENHRY, CDR2 SYGVKD. V was clipped by 0 bases and J by 6 bases, with 14 bases between them. The length of the CDR3 is 15 residues. The DNA for the CDR3 is TGTGCCATCAGTGAGTCGAGTGTCTCGGGGGATGGCTACACCTTC. Translated, it gives CAISESSVSGDGYTF.

This clone showed up just once. This chain connects TRBV5-1 to TRBJ2-1; 9 nucleotides agree with TRBD2. The CDR3 consists of 15 residues. CDR1 and CDR2 from the germline V gene are SGHRS and YFSETQ. V lost 0 bases to trimming and J lost 8 bases; unmatched junction nucleotides: 6. The CDR3 DNA sequence: TGCGCCAGCAGCTTGGCGGGACTAGCCGGCGATGAGCAGTTCTTC. This translates into CASSLAGLAGDEQFF.

The J gene is TRBJ2-7, the V gene TRBV27; 13 positions agree with TRBD2. Trimming removed 2 bases from V and 6 bases from J; junction bases left unmatched: 7. Germline V gene sequence: CDR1 MNHEY, CDR2 SMNVEV (reference sequence). CDR3 length equals 16 residues. In nucleotides, the CDR3 is TGTGCCAGCAGTTTAAGGGATGGACTAGCGGGAGTCGAGCAGTACTTC. Protein: CASSLRDGLAGVEQYF.

V and J are TRBV9 and TRBJ2-2; D is uncertain. Trimming pared 0 bases from V and 7 bases from J, leaving 4 bases between. Germline CDR1 reads SGDLS; CDR2 reads YYNGEE. The CDR3 runs 12 residues. CDR3: CASSVDNGELFF. CDR3 DNA: TGTGCCAGCAGCGTAGACAACGGGGAGCTGTTTTTT.

The CDR3 loop reads CASSIWTGGEYEQYF. In DNA, the CDR3 is TGTGCCAGCAGCATATGGACAGGGGGTGAATACGAGCAGTACTTC. V usage is TRBV11-2 and J usage is TRBJ2-7; 10 bases are a match to TRBD1. The germline V gene encodes CDR1 SGHAT and CDR2 FQNNGV. The CDR3 sequence is 15 residues long. The J segment lost 4 bases and the V segment lost 5 bases, leaving 8 bases of the junction unmatched. Drawing the rest from reference TRBV11-2 and TRBJ2-7, the complete variable domain is EAGVAQSPRYKIIEKRQSVAFWCNPISGHATLYWYQQILGQGPKLLIQFQNNGVVDDSQLPKDRFSAERLKGVDSTLKIQPAKLEDSAVYLCASSIWTGGEYEQYFGPGTRLTVT.

This clone was observed a single time. The V gene is TRBV4-2, the J gene TRBJ2-7; D remains unclear. The V end was cut by 1 base, the J end by 0 bases, with 7 bases between. CDR3 length: 14 residues. Germline assignment: CDR1 LGHNA and CDR2 YNFKEQ. Here the CDR3 reads CASSQGRSSYEQYF. In nucleotides, the CDR3 is TGTGCCAGCAGCCAAGGGCGCAGCTCCTACGAGCAGTACTTC.

This clone was counted a few times. Other DNA sequences within the sample encode an identical CDR3. The CDR3: CSGGNTEAFF. In nucleotides, the CDR3 is TGCAGCGGGGGAAACACTGAAGCTTTCTTT. V is TRBV29-1 and J is TRBJ1-1; D is undetermined. V was trimmed by 7 bases and J by 2 bases, leaving 5 bases between them. The CDR3 is 10 residues long. Per the germline V gene, CDR1 is SQVTM and CDR2 is ANQGSEA. The entire variable domain, with the rest obtained from reference TRBV29-1 and TRBJ1-1, is as follows: SAVISQKPSRDICQRGTSLTIQCQVDSQVTMMFWYRQQPGQSLTLIATANQGSEATYESGFVIDKFPISRPNLTFSTLTVSNMSPEDSSIYLCSGGNTEAFFGQGTRLTVV.

The chain couples TRBV25-1 to TRBJ1-4; 7 bases map to TRBD1. The trim removed 1 base at V and 6 bases at J, leaving 5 bases unmatched. This CDR3 spans 15 amino acids. The germline gives CDR1 MGHDK, CDR2 SYGVNS. CDR3 protein: CASSESTGVDEKLFF. DNA of the CDR3: TGTGCCAGCAGTGAATCTACAGGGGTTGATGAAAAACTGTTTTTT.

V gene TRBV2 combines with J gene TRBJ1-3; 8 positions match TRBD1. Trimming cost V 5 bases and J 8 bases; bases outside gene matches: 2. The length of the CDR3 is 12 residues. Germline V gene sequence: CDR1 SNHLY, CDR2 FYNNEI. The CDR3 is CASSLTGDTIYF. The CDR3 nucleotides read TGTGCCAGCAGTTTGACAGGGGACACCATATATTTT.

The chain is built from TRBV25-1 and TRBJ2-3; D is ambiguous. V was shortened by 0 bases and J by 2 bases, with 9 bases between the two germline ends. The CDR3 runs 15 residues. Germline V gene data show CDR1 as MGHDK and CDR2 as SYGVNS. The DNA for the CDR3 is TGTGCCAGCAGTGAATACGGGCAGCCCACAGATACGCAGTATTTT. It specifies CASSEYGQPTDTQYF.

CDR3: CASSPRGPGANVLTF. The CDR3 DNA sequence: TGTGCCAGCAGCCCTAGGGGCCCTGGGGCCAACGTCCTGACTTTC. The gene calls are TRBV9 and TRBJ2-6, with D maybe TRBD1 (5 bases). Between the trimmed V and J ends, which lost 4 bases and 2 bases, there was a span of 10 bases. Germline CDR1 is SGDLS and CDR2 is YYNGEE. The CDR3 sequence is 15 residues long.

The V gene is TRBV18, the J gene TRBJ2-7; D is perhaps TRBD2 (5 bases). The CDR3 is 12 residues long. The V gene lost 3 bases and the J gene lost 5 bases, with 8 bases spanning the gap. The germline V gene encodes CDR1 KGHSH and CDR2 LQKENI. The CDR3 loop is CASSPGVNEQYF. The CDR3 DNA reads TGTGCCAGCTCACCGGGAGTTAACGAGCAGTACTTC.

The V gene is TRBV27, the J gene TRBJ1-6; D is perhaps TRBD1 (5 bases). There are 21 residues in the CDR3. V was clipped by 0 bases and J by 2 bases, with 23 bases between them. The germline gives CDR1 MNHEY, CDR2 SMNVEV (reference sequence). CDR3 in DNA: TGTGCCAGCAGTTTATCTAAGACACCGGGACGGGTGATAACCTATAATTCACCCCTCCACTTT. This gives the protein CASSLSKTPGRVITYNSPLHF.

V and J are TRBV9 and TRBJ1-3; TRBD1 aligns across 7 bases. The CDR3 runs 17 residues. With V trimmed by 4 bases and J by 0 bases, 10 bases remained unmatched. Germline V gives CDR1 SGDLS, CDR2 YYNGEE. The CDR3 spells CASSPGQVRSSGNTIYF. The DNA for the CDR3 is TGTGCCAGCAGCCCAGGACAGGTTAGGAGCTCTGGAAACACCATATATTTT.